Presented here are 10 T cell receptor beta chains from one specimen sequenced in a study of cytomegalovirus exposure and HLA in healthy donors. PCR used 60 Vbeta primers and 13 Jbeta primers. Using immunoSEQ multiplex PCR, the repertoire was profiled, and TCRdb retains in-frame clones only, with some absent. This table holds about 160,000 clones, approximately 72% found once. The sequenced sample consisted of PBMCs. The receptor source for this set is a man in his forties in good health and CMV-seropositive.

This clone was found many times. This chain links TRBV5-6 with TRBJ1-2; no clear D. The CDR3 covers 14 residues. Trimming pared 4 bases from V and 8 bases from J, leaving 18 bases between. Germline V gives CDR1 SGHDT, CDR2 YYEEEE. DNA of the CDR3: TGTGCCAGCAGCGAAGGAGCGGGGAACGGCGGCTACACCTTC. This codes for CASSEGAGNGGYTF.

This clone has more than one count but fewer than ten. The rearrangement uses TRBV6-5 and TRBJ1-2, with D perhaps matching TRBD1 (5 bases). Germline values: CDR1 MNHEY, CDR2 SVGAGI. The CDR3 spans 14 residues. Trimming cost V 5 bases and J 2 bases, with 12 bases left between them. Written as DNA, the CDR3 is TGTGCCAGCAGTGCCGGAAGGGGCAACTATGGCTACACCTTC. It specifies CASSAGRGNYGYTF.

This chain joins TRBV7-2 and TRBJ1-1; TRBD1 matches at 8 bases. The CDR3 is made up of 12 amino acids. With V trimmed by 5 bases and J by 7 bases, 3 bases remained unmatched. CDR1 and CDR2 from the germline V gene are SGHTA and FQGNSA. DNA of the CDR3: TGTGCCAGCAGCCTCGACAGGGGTGAAGCTTTCTTT. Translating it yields CASSLDRGEAFF. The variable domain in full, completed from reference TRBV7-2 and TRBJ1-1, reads GAGVSQSPSNKVTEKGKDVELRCDPISGHTALYWYRQSLGQGLEFLIYFQGNSAPDKSGLPSDRFSAERTGGSVSTLTIQRTQQEDSAVYLCASSLDRGEAFFGQGTRLTVV.

The CDR3 nucleotides are TGTGCCAGCAGTGAAGGCGGGGGGGCGGGGGATACGCAGTATTTT. Protein: CASSEGGGAGDTQYF. The gene calls are TRBV6-1 and TRBJ2-3, with 9 bases lining up with TRBD2. After removal of 1 base from V and 6 bases from J, the junction contained 5 bases not matched to a gene. In germline, CDR1 is MNHNS, CDR2 SASEGT. The CDR3 totals 15 residues.

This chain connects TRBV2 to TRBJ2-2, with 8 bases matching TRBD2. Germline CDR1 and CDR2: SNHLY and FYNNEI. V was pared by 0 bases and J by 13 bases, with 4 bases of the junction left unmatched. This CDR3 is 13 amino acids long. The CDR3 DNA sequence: TGTGCCAGCAGTGAAGCGTTGGCGGGAGGGCTGTTTTTT. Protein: CASSEALAGGLFF.

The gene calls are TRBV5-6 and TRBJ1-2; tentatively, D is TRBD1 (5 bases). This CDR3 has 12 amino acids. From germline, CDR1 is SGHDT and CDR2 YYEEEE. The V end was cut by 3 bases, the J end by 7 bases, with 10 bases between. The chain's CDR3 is CASSYITGGYTF. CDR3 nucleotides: TGTGCCAGCAGCTATATCACAGGTGGCTACACCTTC.

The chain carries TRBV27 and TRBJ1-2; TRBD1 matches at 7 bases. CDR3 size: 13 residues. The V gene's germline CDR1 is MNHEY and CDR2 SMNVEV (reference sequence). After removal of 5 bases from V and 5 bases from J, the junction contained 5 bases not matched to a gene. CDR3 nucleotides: TGTGCCAGCAGTCCACAGGGGCGGTATGGCTACACCTTC. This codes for CASSPQGRYGYTF.

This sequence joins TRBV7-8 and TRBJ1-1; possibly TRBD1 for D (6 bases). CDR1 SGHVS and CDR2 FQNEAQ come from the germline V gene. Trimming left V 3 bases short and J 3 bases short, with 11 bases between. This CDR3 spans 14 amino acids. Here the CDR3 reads CASSFGGGYTEAFF. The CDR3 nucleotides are TGTGCCAGCAGCTTTGGGGGCGGTTACACTGAAGCTTTCTTT. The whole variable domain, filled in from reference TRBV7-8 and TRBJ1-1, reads GAGVSQSPRYKVAKRGQDVALRCDPISGHVSLFWYQQALGQGPEFLTYFQNEAQLDKSGLPSDRFFAERPEGSVSTLKIQRTQQEDSAVYLCASSFGGGYTEAFFGQGTRLTVV.

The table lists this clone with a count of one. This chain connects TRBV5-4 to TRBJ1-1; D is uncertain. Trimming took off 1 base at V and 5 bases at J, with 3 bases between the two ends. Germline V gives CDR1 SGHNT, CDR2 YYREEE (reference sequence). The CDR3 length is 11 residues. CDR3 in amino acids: CASSLRTEAFF. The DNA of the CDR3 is TGTGCCAGCAGCTTGCGGACTGAAGCTTTCTTT.

The CDR3 nucleotides are TGTGCCAGCAGCTTAGTGGACAGGGGCGGCTATGGCTACACCTTC. Amino acids: CASSLVDRGGYGYTF. The chain has TRBV7-9 and TRBJ1-2; 9 bases are shared with TRBD1. Germline lookup yields CDR1 SEHNR and CDR2 FQNEAQ (reference sequence). The V gene end was trimmed by 1 base and the J gene end by 4 bases; junction bases not matched to a gene: 4. The CDR3 covers 15 residues.